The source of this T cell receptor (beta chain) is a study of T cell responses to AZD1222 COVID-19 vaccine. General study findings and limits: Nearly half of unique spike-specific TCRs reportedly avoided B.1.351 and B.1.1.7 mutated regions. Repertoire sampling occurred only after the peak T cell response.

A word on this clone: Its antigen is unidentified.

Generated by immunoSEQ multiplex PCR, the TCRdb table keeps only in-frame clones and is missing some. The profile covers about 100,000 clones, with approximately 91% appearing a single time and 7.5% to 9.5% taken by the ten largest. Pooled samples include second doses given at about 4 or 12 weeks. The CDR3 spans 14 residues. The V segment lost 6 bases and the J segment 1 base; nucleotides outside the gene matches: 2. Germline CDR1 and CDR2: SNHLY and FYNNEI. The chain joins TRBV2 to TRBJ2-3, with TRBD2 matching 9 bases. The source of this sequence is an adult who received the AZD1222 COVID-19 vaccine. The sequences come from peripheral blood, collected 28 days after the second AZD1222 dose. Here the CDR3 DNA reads TGTGCCAGCAGCCGCGGGGGGGGCACAGATACGCAGTATTTT. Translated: CASSRGGGTDTQYF. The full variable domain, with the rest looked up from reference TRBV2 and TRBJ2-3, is EPEVTQTPSHQVTQMGQEVILRCVPISNHLYFYWYRQILGQKVEFLVSFYNNEISEKSEIFDDQFSVERPDGSNFTLKIRSTKLEDSAMYFCASSRGGGTDTQYFGPGTRLTVL.